This TCR beta chain was sequenced during a study of T cell repertoires in cytomegalovirus infection. Notes on the study in general: HLA-C-restricted CMV clonotypes gave the most frequent clonotype in two of eight donors.

This clonotype was detected a few times. Its antigen is undetermined. This CDR3 contains 15 residues. Germline V lookup: CDR1 KGHSH, CDR2 LQKENI. Trimming stripped 1 base from V and 8 bases from J, with 15 bases between. TCRdb itself ran the reads through MiXCR, one entry per CDR3 protein. The table lists a few hundred thousand distinct CDR3 sequences, 17% of them singletons. The chain couples TRBV18 to TRBJ1-5; TRBD1 is a possible D gene (5 bases). The receptor comes from a human donor in good health (CMV status not recorded). Some clones in this sample may be carry-over from other donors' samples. The sequenced material came from PBMCs. The CDR3 DNA reads TGTGCCAGCTCACCACGAGACGGGGCCAACGAGCCCCAGCATTTT. This gives the protein CASSPRDGANEPQHF. The whole variable domain, remainder taken from reference TRBV18 and TRBJ1-5, is NAGVMQNPRHLVRRRGQEARLRCSPMKGHSHVYWYRQLPEEGLKFMVYLQKENIIDESGMPKERFSAEFPKEGPSILRIQQVVRGDSAAYFCASSPRDGANEPQHFGDGTRLSIL.